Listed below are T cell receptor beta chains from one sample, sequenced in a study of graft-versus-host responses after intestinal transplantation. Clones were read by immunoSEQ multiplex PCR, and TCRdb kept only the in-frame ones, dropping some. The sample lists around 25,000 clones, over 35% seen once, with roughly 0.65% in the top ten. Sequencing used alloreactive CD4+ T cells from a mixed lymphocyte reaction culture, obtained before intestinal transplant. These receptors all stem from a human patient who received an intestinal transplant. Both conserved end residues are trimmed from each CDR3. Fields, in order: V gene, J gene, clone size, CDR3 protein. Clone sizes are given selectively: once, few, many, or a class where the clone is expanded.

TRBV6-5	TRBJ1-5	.	ASRVGGGNNQPQH
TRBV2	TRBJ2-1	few	ASSETLRYSYNEQF
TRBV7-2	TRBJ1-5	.	ASSLGDRYQPQH
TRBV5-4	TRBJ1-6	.	ASSLEGQGVSPLH
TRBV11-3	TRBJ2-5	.	ASSFMRGGQETQY
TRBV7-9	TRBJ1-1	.	ASSLVVVRGQDTEAF
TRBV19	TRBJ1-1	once	ASSIAGQNTEAF
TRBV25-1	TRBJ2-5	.	ASSAYWTGKETQY
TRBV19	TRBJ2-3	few	ASSGQPTDTQY
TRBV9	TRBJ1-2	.	ASSPNAGLGGYT
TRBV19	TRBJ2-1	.	AISKYGLAASSSYNEQF
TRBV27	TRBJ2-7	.	ATSFWIGQGSRQY
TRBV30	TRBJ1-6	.	AWSTAKTPLH
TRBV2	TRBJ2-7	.	ASSGDPPSEQY
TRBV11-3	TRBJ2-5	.	ASSLGARYQETQY
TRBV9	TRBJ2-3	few	ASSVAAGDFTDTQY
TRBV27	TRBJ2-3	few	ASSRLAGASDTQY
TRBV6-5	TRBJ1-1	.	ASSAPFSTKTEAF
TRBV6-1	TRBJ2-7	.	ASSDPGLNYEQY
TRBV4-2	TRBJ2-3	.	ASSLRLRSTDTQY
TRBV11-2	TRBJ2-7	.	ASSLYYEQY
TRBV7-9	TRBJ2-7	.	ASSVSNGYEQY
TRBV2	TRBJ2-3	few	ASTKGLAQSTDTQY
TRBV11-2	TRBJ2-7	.	ASSLDKYRDRVYEQY
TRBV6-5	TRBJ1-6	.	ASSSRRRGSSPLH
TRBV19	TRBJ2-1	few	ASRPPGYNEQF
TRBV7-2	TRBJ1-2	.	ASSLGGGYT